Each of the 8 T cell receptor beta chains below was sequenced from the same sample in a study of blood T cell repertoires in COVID-19. TCRdb's table, derived via immunoSEQ multiplex PCR, lists solely in-frame clones and lacks some. The data contain 250,000 to 300,000 clones, 86% of them singletons. Material: peripheral blood. Every receptor here comes from a woman in her 70s with COVID-19, enrolled during active disease.

The genes are TRBV2 and TRBJ2-7; TRBD2 agrees at 11 bases. Germline lookup yields CDR1 SNHLY and CDR2 FYNNEI. The CDR3 totals 15 residues. Trimming at V came to 6 bases and at J to 4 bases, leaving 8 bases not matched to a gene. The CDR3 spells CASRSTGLAAYEQYF. The CDR3 region has the DNA TGTGCCAGCAGATCAACGGGACTAGCGGCTTACGAGCAGTACTTC. The whole variable domain, filled in from reference TRBV2 and TRBJ2-7, reads EPEVTQTPSHQVTQMGQEVILRCVPISNHLYFYWYRQILGQKVEFLVSFYNNEISEKSEIFDDQFSVERPDGSNFTLKIRSTKLEDSAMYFCASRSTGLAAYEQYFGPGTRLTVT.

This clone was detected many times. The chain joins TRBV6-1 to TRBJ1-5, with 8 bases fitting TRBD1. CDR1 is MNHNS, CDR2 SASEGT, per germline. The trim removed 4 bases at V and 5 bases at J, leaving 10 bases unmatched. This CDR3 has 16 residues. CDR3 bases: TGTGCCAGCAGTGTTTTTCTCCAACAGGGGGATCAGCCCCAGCATTTT. Protein: CASSVFLQQGDQPQHF.

The V and J genes are TRBV5-1 and TRBJ1-4; TRBD1 matches at 10 bases. Germline CDR1 reads SGHRS; CDR2 reads YFSETQ. V was clipped by 4 bases and J by 3 bases; unmatched bases: 6. CDR3 length: 16 amino acids. Here the CDR3 DNA reads TGCGCCAGCAGCGCCTTTGGACAGGGGGCTAATGAAAAACTGTTTTTT. It specifies CASSAFGQGANEKLFF.

This clone was picked up a small number of times. The rearrangement links TRBV12-1 to TRBJ1-6. TRBV12-1 is labeled a pseudogene. This CDR3 has 17 residues. Here the CDR3 reads CASSFGPGGLYNSPLHF. CDR3 DNA: TGTGCCAGCAGCTTTGGGCCGGGGGGCCTCTATAATTCACCCCTCCACTTT.

The gene calls are TRBV2 and TRBJ2-7, with a weak D call TRBD2 (6 bases). With 5 bases removed from V and 0 bases from J, the gap between germline ends came to 11 bases. Per germline, CDR1 SNHLY and CDR2 FYNNEI. The CDR3 extends over 14 amino acids. The CDR3 reads CASSQGLLSYEQYF. The CDR3 DNA reads as TGTGCCAGCAGTCAGGGACTGCTCTCCTACGAGCAGTACTTC.

This clone was recorded at least ten times. V is TRBV11-2 and J is TRBJ1-6, with a possible D match to TRBD1 (6 bases). The ends were cut back, 2 bases at V and 6 bases at J, with 14 bases in the middle. Germline loops: CDR1 SGHAT, CDR2 FQNNGV. This CDR3 is built from 16 residues. The CDR3 coding sequence is TGTGCCAGCAGCTTACACTGGCAGGGGAGTAATTCACCCCTCCACTTT. Residues: CASSLHWQGSNSPLHF.

The chain is built from TRBV27 and TRBJ1-5; D gene ambiguous. The CDR3 runs 12 residues. Trimming pared 8 bases from V and 2 bases from J, leaving 7 bases between. Germline V gene sequence: CDR1 MNHEY, CDR2 SMNVEV (reference sequence). Here the CDR3 reads CASQTGNQPQHF. The CDR3 coding sequence is TGTGCCAGCCAAACGGGCAATCAGCCCCAGCATTTT.

The chain joins TRBV5-1 to TRBJ1-5; D unresolved. The V gene lost 3 bases and the J gene lost 4 bases, with 14 bases spanning the gap. From germline, CDR1 is SGHRS and CDR2 YFSETQ. The CDR3 extends over 15 amino acids. Here the CDR3 DNA reads TGCGCCAGCAGCTCAGCCCCGGGTGGTAATCAGCCCCAGCATTTT. It codes for CASSSAPGGNQPQHF.